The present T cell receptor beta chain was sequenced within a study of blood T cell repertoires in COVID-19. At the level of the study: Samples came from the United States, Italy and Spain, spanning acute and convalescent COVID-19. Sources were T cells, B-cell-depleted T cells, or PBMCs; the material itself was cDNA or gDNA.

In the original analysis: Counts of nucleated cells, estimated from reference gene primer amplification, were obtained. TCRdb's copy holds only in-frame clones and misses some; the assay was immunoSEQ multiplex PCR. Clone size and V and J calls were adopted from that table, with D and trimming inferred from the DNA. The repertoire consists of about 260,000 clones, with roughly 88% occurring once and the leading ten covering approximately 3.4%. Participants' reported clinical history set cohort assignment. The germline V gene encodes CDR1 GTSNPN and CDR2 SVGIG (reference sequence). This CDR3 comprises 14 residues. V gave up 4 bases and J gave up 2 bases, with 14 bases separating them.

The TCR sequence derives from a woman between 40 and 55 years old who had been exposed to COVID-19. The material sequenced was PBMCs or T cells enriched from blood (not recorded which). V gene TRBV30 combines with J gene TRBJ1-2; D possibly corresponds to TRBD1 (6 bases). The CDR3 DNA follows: TGTGCCTGGACCGGGACACCTTGGAACTATGGCTACACCTTC. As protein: CAWTGTPWNYGYTF.